Listed below are T cell receptor beta chains from one sample, sequenced in a study of regulatory T cells in long-lasting Graves disease. TCRdb analysed the multiplex PCR reads with MiXCR anew, one entry per CDR3 protein. The table has under 450,000 distinct CDR3 sequences, over 9.5% seen once. This sample was shared with a second study, whose subject was T cells in Graves' hyperthyroidism and ophthalmopathy.

The material was peripheral blood mononuclear cells (PBMCs), obtained at new diagnosis, from a patient treated with antithyroid drugs. The receptors derive from a woman younger than 30 with Graves disease. The CDR3 runs from the conserved cysteine through the conserved F or W. Each record gives: J gene, clone size, V gene, D gene, CDR3 protein, CDR3 DNA. A D gene is named only where the DNA matches it firmly. Clone size is stated in some rows and not others, as once, few, many or a class when expanded.

TRBJ1-3	many	TRBV12-3/TRBV12-4	-	CASGVWGLTGNTIYF	TGTGCCAGTGGCGTGTGGGGGCTAACTGGAAACACCATATATTTT
TRBJ1-1	many	TRBV2	TRBD1	CAGGPRQGVDTEAFF	TGTGCCGGGGGGCCCAGACAGGGGGTAGACACTGAAGCTTTCTTT
TRBJ1-2	many	TRBV12-3/TRBV12-4	-	CASSPRTTTGYGYTF	TGTGCCAGCAGTCCCCGGACTACAACGGGCTATGGCTACACCTTC
TRBJ2-5	many	TRBV28	-	CASRTYFQETQYF	TGTGCCAGCAGAACCTACTTTCAAGAGACCCAGTACTTC
TRBJ1-2	many	TRBV12-3/TRBV12-4	-	CASTLSRSRGAPFNYGYTF	TGTGCCAGCACGTTATCGCGGTCTAGGGGGGCTCCCTTTAACTATGGCTACACCTTC
TRBJ2-1	few	TRBV7-3	TRBD2	CASSQIGTSGGLSSYNEQFF	TGTGCCAGCAGCCAGATAGGGACTAGCGGGGGCCTGAGCTCCTACAATGAGCAGTTCTTC
TRBJ2-7	many	TRBV28	TRBD1	CASSFPRQGLIYEQYF	TGTGCCAGCAGTTTTCCCCGACAGGGATTGATCTACGAGCAGTACTTC
TRBJ1-5	few	TRBV20-1	-	CSAPPRSGQPQHF	TGCAGTGCCCCGCCCCGCTCAGGGCAGCCCCAGCATTTT
TRBJ2-1	many	TRBV24-1	-	CATSDFDEQFF	TGTGCCACCAGTGATTTTGATGAGCAGTTCTTC
TRBJ2-7	-	TRBV25-1	-	CASSKTGNYEQYF	TGTGCCAGCAGTAAAACAGGGAACTACGAGCAGTACTTC
TRBJ1-1	many	TRBV10-3	-	CAIRRDTEAFF	TGTGCCATCAGACGGGACACTGAAGCTTTCTTT
TRBJ2-4	many	TRBV11-2	-	CASSLVSQNIQYF	TGTGCCAGCAGCTTAGTCTCGCAAAACATTCAGTACTTC
TRBJ2-2	many	TRBV6-2/TRBV6-3	TRBD1	CASSLPGGTGGAGGTPGELFF	TGTGCCAGCAGCCTACCAGGAGGGACAGGGGGCGCAGGAGGGACCCCCGGGGAGCTGTTTTTT
TRBJ2-1	many	TRBV11-2	-	CASSREGVSSYNEQFF	TGTGCCAGCAGCCGAGAGGGTGTAAGCTCCTACAATGAGCAGTTCTTC
TRBJ1-1	many	TRBV19	TRBD1	CASSPWTGYQDTEAFF	TGTGCCAGTAGTCCGTGGACAGGGTACCAGGACACTGAAGCTTTCTTT
TRBJ2-1	many	TRBV12-3/TRBV12-4	TRBD2	CASSLPGGGEQFF	TGTGCCAGCAGTTTACCCGGGGGGGGTGAGCAGTTCTTC
TRBJ2-7	many	TRBV6-9	-	CASSYSSPGLQYEQYF	TGTGCCAGCAGTTACTCTAGCCCGGGACTCCAGTACGAGCAGTACTTC
TRBJ2-1	few	TRBV19	TRBD2	CASSMVAGPGKFF	TGTGCCAGTAGTATGGTAGCGGGGCCAGGAAAGTTCTTC
TRBJ1-1	few	TRBV6-1	-	CASISQYDLGNTEAFF	TGTGCCAGCATATCCCAATACGACCTCGGGAACACTGAAGCTTTCTTT
TRBJ1-6	few	TRBV20-1	TRBD1	CSARVDRENSPLHF	TGCAGTGCTAGAGTGGACAGGGAAAATTCACCCCTCCACTTT
TRBJ1-1	many	TRBV25-1	-	CASSELGGNTEAFF	TGTGCCAGCAGTGAGTTGGGGGGGAACACTGAAGCTTTCTTT
TRBJ2-1	few	TRBV7-2	-	CASSLIKLSDYNEQFF	TGTGCCAGCAGCTTAATTAAGCTTTCTGACTACAATGAGCAGTTCTTC
TRBJ1-5	many	TRBV2	-	CASSRDVGQPQHF	TGTGCCAGCAGTAGGGACGTTGGTCAGCCCCAGCATTTT
TRBJ1-2	-	TRBV12-3/TRBV12-4	TRBD1	CASSSRTGEHTF	TGTGCCAGCAGTTCCAGGACAGGGGAGCACACCTTC
TRBJ2-1	many	TRBV7-2	-	CASSLGLLSYNEQFF	TGTGCCAGCAGCTTAGGCCTACTATCCTACAATGAGCAGTTCTTC
TRBJ2-2	-	TRBV6-2/TRBV6-3	-	CASTSLGWDTGELFF	TGTGCCAGCACCTCTTTGGGTTGGGACACCGGGGAGCTGTTTTTT
TRBJ2-3	-	TRBV2	TRBD2	CASSEGRPGLAGRDTQYF	TGTGCCAGCAGTGAAGGGAGGCCGGGACTAGCGGGACGGGATACGCAGTATTTT
TRBJ2-7	-	TRBV3-1	-	CASSQGTVTYEQYF	TGTGCCAGCAGCCAAGGGACCGTGACCTACGAGCAGTACTTC
TRBJ2-5	few	TRBV5-4	-	CASSLLTGAQETQYF	TGTGCCAGCAGCTTGTTGACCGGGGCTCAAGAGACCCAGTACTTC
TRBJ2-1	many	TRBV7-9	-	CASSLATGSFF	TGTGCCAGCAGCTTAGCTACAGGGTCGTTCTTC
TRBJ1-1	many	TRBV7-9	-	CASSKTGNTEAFF	TGTGCCAGCAGCAAGACAGGGAACACTGAAGCTTTCTTT
TRBJ1-2	few	TRBV20-1	-	CSARPPQGSHYGYTF	TGCAGTGCTAGACCGCCGCAGGGAAGCCACTATGGCTACACCTTC
TRBJ1-6	many	TRBV5-6	-	CASSLAWRSRSLHF	TGTGCCAGCAGCTTGGCCTGGAGATCCCGGAGCCTCCACTTT
TRBJ2-3	few	TRBV7-3	-	CASSTSGTDTQYF	TGTGCCAGCAGCACCTCCGGGACAGATACGCAGTATTTT
TRBJ1-4	many	TRBV29-1	-	CSGQWAGQKLFF	TGCAGCGGGCAGTGGGCCGGCCAGAAACTGTTTTTT
TRBJ1-5	few	TRBV19	-	CASPLIPGAKYSNQPQHF	TGTGCCAGTCCATTAATTCCCGGGGCGAAATATAGCAATCAGCCCCAGCATTTT
TRBJ2-5	few	TRBV20-1	-	CSAQGGGPRGVVLETQYF	TGCAGTGCTCAGGGGGGTGGACCCAGGGGCGTAGTGTTGGAGACCCAGTACTTC
TRBJ2-5	many	TRBV27	TRBD2	CASRKTSGRRVETQYF	TGTGCCAGCAGAAAGACTAGCGGGAGACGAGTGGAGACCCAGTACTTC
TRBJ2-1	many	TRBV9	-	CASSLQGGHEQFF	TGTGCCAGCAGCCTACAAGGCGGTCATGAGCAGTTCTTC
TRBJ1-1	-	TRBV19	-	CASSHKGTEYF	TGTGCCAGTAGTCACAAGGGGACTGAATACTTT
TRBJ2-2	-	TRBV20-1	-	CSAGGGTGELFF	TGCAGCGCCGGTGGGGGGACCGGGGAGCTGTTTTTT
TRBJ2-5	-	TRBV7-3	-	CASSLSGAGPGGQETQYF	TGTGCCAGCAGCTTAAGTGGTGCGGGTCCCGGGGGCCAAGAGACCCAGTACTTC
TRBJ1-2	many	TRBV29-1	-	CSVGFNYGYTF	TGCAGCGTTGGTTTTAACTATGGCTACACCTTC
TRBJ2-1	many	TRBV2	-	CASSEAVALNTNEQFF	TGTGCCAGCAGTGAAGCGGTGGCACTAAATACCAATGAGCAGTTCTTC
TRBJ1-1	many	TRBV20-1	-	CSARAGGSLAEAFF	TGCAGTGCTAGAGCCGGGGGATCACTGGCTGAAGCTTTCTTT
TRBJ2-1	-	TRBV9	TRBD2	CASSRAGGGEQFF	TGTGCCAGCAGCAGAGCGGGAGGGGGTGAGCAGTTCTTC
TRBJ2-1	many	TRBV24-1	TRBD2	CATSELAGGLGGDEQFF	TGTGCCACCAGTGAGCTAGCGGGAGGGCTCGGGGGAGATGAGCAGTTCTTC
TRBJ2-1	many	TRBV28	-	CASSRGDLAQFF	TGTGCCAGCAGCCGCGGGGACCTTGCGCAGTTCTTC
TRBJ2-3	few	TRBV20-1	-	CSARPATDTQYF	TGCAGTGCTAGGCCTGCCACAGATACGCAGTATTTT
TRBJ1-5	few	TRBV7-9	-	CASSRISQVGNQPQHF	TGTGCCAGCAGCCGGATTTCACAAGTGGGCAATCAGCCCCAGCATTTT
TRBJ2-7	many	TRBV7-2	-	CASSFERGYEQYF	TGTGCCAGCAGCTTTGAGAGGGGGTACGAGCAGTACTTC
TRBJ2-3	many	TRBV20-1	TRBD2	CSARKLGTSGTDTQYF	TGCAGTGCTAGAAAATTGGGCACTAGCGGCACAGATACGCAGTATTTT
TRBJ2-1	few	TRBV12-3/TRBV12-4	-	CASSFLDFEQFF	TGTGCCAGCAGTTTCTTAGATTTTGAGCAGTTCTTC
TRBJ2-1	-	TRBV4-3	TRBD2	CASSQDNLAVQQFF	TGCGCCAGCAGCCAAGATAACCTAGCGGTCCAGCAGTTCTTC
TRBJ1-5	many	TRBV11-2	-	CASSPAGNQPQHF	TGTGCCAGCAGCCCGGCAGGGAATCAGCCCCAGCATTTT
TRBJ1-4	-	TRBV4-3	-	CASSQLGGLNEKLFF	TGCGCCAGCAGCCAATTGGGAGGGCTAAATGAAAAACTGTTTTTT
TRBJ1-6	many	TRBV10-3	-	CASSGVQSPLHF	TGTGCCTCATCTGGGGTACAATCACCCCTCCACTTT
TRBJ2-3	many	TRBV7-9	-	CASSGDYQSRDTQYF	TGTGCCAGCAGCGGCGACTATCAGAGTAGAGATACGCAGTATTTT
TRBJ1-2	many	TRBV4-1	TRBD1	CASSQDPTGGANGYTF	TGCGCCAGCAGCCAAGACCCGACAGGGGGCGCAAATGGCTACACCTTC